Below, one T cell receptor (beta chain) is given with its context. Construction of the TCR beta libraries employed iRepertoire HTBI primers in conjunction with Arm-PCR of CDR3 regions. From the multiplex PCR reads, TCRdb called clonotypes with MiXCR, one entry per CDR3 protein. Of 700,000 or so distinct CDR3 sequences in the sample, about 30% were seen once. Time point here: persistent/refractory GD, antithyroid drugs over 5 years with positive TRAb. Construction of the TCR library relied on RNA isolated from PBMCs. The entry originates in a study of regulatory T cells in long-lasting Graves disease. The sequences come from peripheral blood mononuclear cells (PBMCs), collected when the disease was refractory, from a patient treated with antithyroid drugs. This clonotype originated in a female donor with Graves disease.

CDR3 in amino acids: CAWEGMNTEAFF. In DNA, the CDR3 is TGTGCCTGGGAGGGGATGAACACTGAAGCTTTCTTT. V gene TRBV11-2 combines with J gene TRBJ1-1; maybe TRBD1 (5 bases). Germline loops: CDR1 SGHAT, CDR2 FQNNGV. The CDR3 is 12 amino acids. V lost 11 bases to trimming and J lost 0 bases, with 10 bases between them.